Presented here are 3 T cell receptor beta chains from one specimen sequenced in a study of cytomegalovirus exposure and HLA in healthy donors. PCR used 60 Vbeta primers and 13 Jbeta primers. Sequenced by immunoSEQ multiplex PCR; TCRdb stores in-frame clones only, minus some. This repertoire shows 150,000 to 200,000 clones, 68% found once; its top ten account for roughly 2.7%. The sample comprised PBMCs. These receptors were obtained from a woman in her 40s in good health and CMV-seropositive.

This chain connects TRBV19 to TRBJ1-1; D possibly corresponds to TRBD1 (5 bases). The germline V gene has CDR1 LNHDA and CDR2 SQIVND (reference sequence). V was trimmed by 10 bases and J by 3 bases, leaving 18 bases between them. This CDR3 has 14 amino acids. CDR3 loop: CATLRGEAYTEAFF. CDR3 nucleotides: TGTGCCACCCTGCGAGGGGAGGCGTACACTGAAGCTTTCTTT.

The chain recombines TRBV4-1 with TRBJ2-3; no clear D. V lost 0 bases and J lost 3, with 10 bases in between. CDR1 MGHRA and CDR2 YSYEKL come from the germline V gene. The CDR3 consists of 15 residues. The CDR3 DNA reads TGCGCCAGCAGCCAAGAGCGGTCAGAAACAGATACGCAGTATTTT. Translating gives CASSQERSETDTQYF.

Points on this clone: One end of the junction does not line up with germline, which may come from a read error. The V call is TRBV7-7, the J call TRBJ2-5; 7 bases are a match to TRBD2. From germline, CDR1 is SSHAT and CDR2 FNYEAQ (reference sequence). This CDR3 is built from 13 residues. For the CDR3, the DNA is TGTGCTAGCAGCTGGGGGGGAGGAGAGACCCAGTACTTC. Translating gives CASSWGGGETQYF.